The rows below give T cell receptor beta chains drawn from one sample of a study of T cells expressing NK-cell markers. No DNA is given; TCRdb re-called the 5' RACE reads and lists each CDR3 protein once. This sample contains 500,000 or so distinct CDR3 sequences. Sequencing was done on a sample of blood T cells: a sorted CD56 or NKG2C T cell subset, CD4+ or CD8+ T cells, or bulk PBMC T cells (not recorded which). The receptors originated from a man aged 18 to 30 in good health. Each CDR3 is given with its conserved first and last residue. Each record gives: J gene, V gene, CDR3 protein.

>TRBJ1-1|TRBV29-1
CSVERWDEAFF
>TRBJ2-1|TRBV20-1
CSATRPAGAGEQFF
>TRBJ2-1|TRBV20-1
CSARDPAGGPFIGFF
>TRBJ2-1|TRBV7-8
CASSGRGRENNEQFF
>TRBJ2-2|TRBV7-9
CASSNSGASNTGELFF
>TRBJ2-1|TRBV15
CATRPRDGESSYNEQFF
>TRBJ2-2|TRBV12-3/TRBV12-4
CASSFSRELFF
>TRBJ2-6|TRBV29-1
CSVPGTAGANVLTF
>TRBJ1-1|TRBV4-1
CASSHKRAENTEAFF
>TRBJ2-5|TRBV7-2
CASSYPDRGTQYF
>TRBJ2-3|TRBV29-1
CSNYFLGTQYF
>TRBJ2-7|TRBV20-1
CSAITGVSYEQYF
>TRBJ2-1|TRBV12-3/TRBV12-4
CASSDSDRENEQFF
>TRBJ2-1|TRBV20-1
CSASPPTGYNEQFF
>TRBJ2-7|TRBV18
CASSPPGGPGEEQYF
>TRBJ2-1|TRBV12-3/TRBV12-4
CASRALVQSSYNEQFF
>TRBJ1-6|TRBV10-3
CAIRETDYNSPLHF
>TRBJ2-3|TRBV4-1
CASSQEAGLAQFTDTQYF
>TRBJ2-5|TRBV9
CASSGQGAPRETQYF
>TRBJ2-7|TRBV4-3
CASSQDPHGTGGLYEQYF
>TRBJ2-7|TRBV20-1
CSARTSGPLEQYF
>TRBJ2-1|TRBV20-1
CSARDITGEMNEQFF
>TRBJ2-5|TRBV5-1
CASSPGLAGGGETQYF
>TRBJ2-1|TRBV12-3/TRBV12-4
CASSHYSGRTDNEQFF
>TRBJ2-5|TRBV28
CASRKTGGRKTQYF
>TRBJ1-1|TRBV9
CASSVGWGNTEAFF
>TRBJ2-3|TRBV29-1
CSVPGFLGTDTQYF
>TRBJ2-3|TRBV27
CASSLIPQAGSDTQYF
>TRBJ2-3|TRBV11-2
CASSLSAGETDTQYF
>TRBJ2-2|TRBV6-2/TRBV6-3
CASSVTRGVGSSGELFF
>TRBJ2-2|TRBV24-1
CATSDPTGSGELFF
>TRBJ1-5|TRBV12-3/TRBV12-4
CASSLRDPNQPQHF
>TRBJ2-1|TRBV6-1
CASRELLAPYNEQFF
>TRBJ2-5|TRBV5-1
CASSLSGLDRETQYF
>TRBJ2-1|TRBV28
CASSSPKDRGPGEQFF
>TRBJ2-1|TRBV7-8
CASSFTGDSEQFF
>TRBJ1-1|TRBV18
CASSPGVRTEAFF
>TRBJ2-2|TRBV5-1
CASSYPGQDVSLTPHTGELFF
>TRBJ2-3|TRBV12-3/TRBV12-4
CASSLAPSGTTDTQYF
>TRBJ2-1|TRBV6-5
CASSWLAGAYNEQFF
>TRBJ2-7|TRBV29-1
CSVQPGGPYEQYF
>TRBJ1-2|TRBV14
CASSQRLDSSYGYTF
>TRBJ2-3|TRBV20-1
CSADGTGVDTQYF
>TRBJ2-3|TRBV12-3/TRBV12-4
CASSSTSTASTDTQYF
>TRBJ1-1|TRBV25-1
CASSELGIGTEAFF
>TRBJ2-7|TRBV20-1
CSVGTPLDEQYF
>TRBJ2-4|TRBV19
CASSNLGLAKNIQYF
>TRBJ2-5|TRBV20-1
CSARDWDRGQETQYF
>TRBJ2-7|TRBV5-8
CASSHQFPSEQYF
>TRBJ2-7|TRBV30
CAWKIAGGYEQYF
>TRBJ2-1|TRBV3-1
CASSRTFSAYNEQFF
>TRBJ2-7|TRBV12-3/TRBV12-4
CASSERQGPGQYF
>TRBJ1-1|TRBV6-1
CASSENWGGLGAFF
>TRBJ2-3|TRBV6-2/TRBV6-3
CASSWGAGEETDTQYF
>TRBJ1-5|TRBV6-5
CASRQGQLINQPQHF
>TRBJ2-1|TRBV6-5
CASSYARRAEQFF